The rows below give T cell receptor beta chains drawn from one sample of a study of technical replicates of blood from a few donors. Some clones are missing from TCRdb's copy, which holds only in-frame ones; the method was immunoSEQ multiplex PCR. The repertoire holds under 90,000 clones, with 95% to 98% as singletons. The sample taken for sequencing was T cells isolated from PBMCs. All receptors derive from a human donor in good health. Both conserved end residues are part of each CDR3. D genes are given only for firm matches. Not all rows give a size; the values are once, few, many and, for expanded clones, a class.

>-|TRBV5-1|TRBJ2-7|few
TGCGCCAGCAGCTTGGTAGGGGTGGACGAGCAGTACTTC
CASSLVGVDEQYF
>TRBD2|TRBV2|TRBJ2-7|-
TGTGCCAGCAGTGAAGGTGTACTAGCGGGAGACGAGCAGTACTTC
CASSEGVLAGDEQYF
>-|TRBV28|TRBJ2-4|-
TGTGCCAGCAGCCCAATCAGGGGTAGGGAAAACATTCAGTACTTC
CASSPIRGRENIQYF
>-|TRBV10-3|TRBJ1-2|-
TGTGCCACAATATGGACAGGCTACACCTTC
CATIWTGYTF
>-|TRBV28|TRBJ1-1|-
TGTGCCAGCAGTGCAACCGCGGGACTCTCCACCGAGGCTTTCTTT
CASSATAGLSTEAFF
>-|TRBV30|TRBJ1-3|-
TGTGCCTGGAGTGTAGGGGGCTCTGGAAACACCATATATTTT
CAWSVGGSGNTIYF
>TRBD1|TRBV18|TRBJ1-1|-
TGTGCCAGCTCACCACGTTCAGGGGGCACGAACACTGAAGCTTTCTTT
CASSPRSGGTNTEAFF
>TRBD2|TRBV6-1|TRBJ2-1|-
TGTGCCAGCAGTGAAGCAAGGACTAGCGGGGAAGGGCAGTTCTTC
CASSEARTSGEGQFF
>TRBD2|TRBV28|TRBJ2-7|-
TGTGCCAGCAGTTCGAGACTAGCGGTTTACGAGCAGTACTTC
CASSSRLAVYEQYF
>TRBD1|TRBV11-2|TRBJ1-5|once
TGTGCCAGCAGCTTAGAGGGGACAGCCTATAGCAATCAGCCCCAGCATTTT
CASSLEGTAYSNQPQHF
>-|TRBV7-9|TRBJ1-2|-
TGTGCCAGCAGCTTAGGGGACCAGGGGAATGGCTACACCTTC
CASSLGDQGNGYTF
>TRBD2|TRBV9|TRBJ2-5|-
TGTGCCAGCAGCCCCTCTAGCGGTGGGGAGACCCAGTACTTC
CASSPSSGGETQYF
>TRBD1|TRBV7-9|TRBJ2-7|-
TGTGCCAGCAGCTTGGGGACAGGACGGTTCTACGAGCAGTACTTC
CASSLGTGRFYEQYF
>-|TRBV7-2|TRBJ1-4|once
TGTGCCAGCAGCTTAGGTTACACAGTACATGAAAAACTGTTTTTT
CASSLGYTVHEKLFF
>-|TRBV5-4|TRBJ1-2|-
TGTGCCAGCAGCTCGGGAAGACAGGAGAACTATGGCTACACCTTC
CASSSGRQENYGYTF
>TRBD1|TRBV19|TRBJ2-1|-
TGTGCCAGTAGCCCCGGGACAGGGGGAAGTGAGCAGTTCTTC
CASSPGTGGSEQFF
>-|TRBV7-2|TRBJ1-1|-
TGTGCCAGCAGCTTACGGGGGTGGTATGGCACTGAAGCTTTCTTT
CASSLRGWYGTEAFF
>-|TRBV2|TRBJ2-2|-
TGTGCCAGCAGTGATGTTCTAAGGGCCCGACTAGACACCGGGGAGCTGTTTTTT
CASSDVLRARLDTGELFF
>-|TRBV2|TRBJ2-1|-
TGTGCCAGCAGTATGGACAGCAATGAGCAGTTCTTC
CASSMDSNEQFF
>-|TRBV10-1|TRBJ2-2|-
TGCGCCAGCAGTGACGGGCTAGCGAACGCCGGGGAGCTGTTTTTT
CASSDGLANAGELFF
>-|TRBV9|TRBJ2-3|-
TGTGCCAGCAGCGTAGGCTCAGGCAGCACAGATACGCAGTATTTT
CASSVGSGSTDTQYF
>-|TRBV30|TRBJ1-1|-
TGTGCCTGGAGTACTCTCTCGAACACTGAAGCTTTCTTT
CAWSTLSNTEAFF
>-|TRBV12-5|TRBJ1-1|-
TGTGCTAGTGGTTTGTCGACAACCCCGCTGAACACTGAAGCTTTCTTT
CASGLSTTPLNTEAFF
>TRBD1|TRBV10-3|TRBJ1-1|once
TGTGCCATCAGGACAGGGACGGGTAACACTGAAGCTTTCTTT
CAIRTGTGNTEAFF
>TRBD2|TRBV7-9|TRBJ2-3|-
TGTGCCAGCAAACTAGCGTTGGTAGATACGCAGTATTTT
CASKLALVDTQYF
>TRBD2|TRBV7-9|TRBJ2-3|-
TGTGCCAGCAGCGATACTGACGGGAGGACCACAGATACGCAGTATTTT
CASSDTDGRTTDTQYF
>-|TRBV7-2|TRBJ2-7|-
TGTGCCAGCAGAGGAAGGGGCAAGGGGAACGAGCAGTACTTC
CASRGRGKGNEQYF
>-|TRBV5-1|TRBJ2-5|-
TGCGCCAGCAGCTTGGGGTCAGGGAACCAAGAGACCCAGTACTTC
CASSLGSGNQETQYF
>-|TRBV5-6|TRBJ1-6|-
TGTGCCAGCAGCTTGCTTACTGAAGTTAATTCACCCCTCCACTTT
CASSLLTEVNSPLHF
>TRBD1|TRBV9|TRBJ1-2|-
TGTGCCAGCAGCGTCGCGACAGGGGGTCATGATGGCTACACCTTC
CASSVATGGHDGYTF
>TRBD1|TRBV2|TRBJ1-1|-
TGTGCCAGCAGGGTGACAGGGGGCGGGGAAGCTTTCTTT
CASRVTGGGEAFF
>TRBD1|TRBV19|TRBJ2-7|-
TGTGCCAGTAGTAACAAGACAGGGAGAACCTCGTACGAGCAGTACTTC
CASSNKTGRTSYEQYF
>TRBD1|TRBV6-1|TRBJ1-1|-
TGTGCCAGCAGTGGGACAGGGATGAACTCTGAAGCTTTCTTT
CASSGTGMNSEAFF